The 20 T cell receptor beta chains reported below all come from one sample, sequenced in a study of blood T cell repertoires in COVID-19. Profiled with immunoSEQ multiplex PCR; TCRdb holds only in-frame clones, not every one. The sample holds more than 300,000 clones, around 86% seen once. Sequencing input: PBMCs or T cells enriched from blood (not recorded which). These receptor sequences come from a woman aged 18-35 years who had recovered from COVID-19.

The V gene is TRBV6-5, the J gene TRBJ1-2, with D tentatively TRBD1 (5 bases). The CDR3 spans 14 residues. The V and J ends lost 8 bases and 2 bases respectively, with 15 bases between them. Germline CDR1 and CDR2: MNHEY and SVGAGI. The CDR3 spells CASRGGIMNYGYTF. CDR3 nucleotides: TGTGCCAGCCGGGGGGGAATAATGAACTATGGCTACACCTTC.

CDR3 coding DNA: TGTGCCAGCAGCGCCGGGACAGGGACATATGGCTACACCTTC. Translating it yields CASSAGTGTYGYTF. This sequence joins TRBV9 and TRBJ1-2, with 9 positions matching TRBD1. The CDR3 loop spans 14 amino acids. V shed 3 bases and J 5 bases; nucleotides not matched to a gene: 5. Per the germline V gene, CDR1 is SGDLS and CDR2 is YYNGEE.

The V and J genes are TRBV19 and TRBJ2-1; 16 positions match TRBD2. The CDR3 is 18 residues long. Germline V CDR1 and CDR2: LNHDA, SQIVND (reference sequence). V lost 6 bases, J lost 10 bases, and 15 bases stayed unmatched. CDR3 DNA: TGTGCCAGTAGCCGAACCGGGACTAGCGGGAGGGCGCCCAGGGAGCAGTTCTTC. The encoded protein is CASSRTGTSGRAPREQFF. Together with reference TRBV19 and TRBJ2-1, the CDR3 gives the full variable domain: DGGITQSPKYLFRKEGQNVTLSCEQNLNHDAMYWYRQDPGQGLRLIYYSQIVNDFQKGDIAEGYSVSREKKESFPLTVTSAQKNPTAFYLCASSRTGTSGRAPREQFFGPGTRLTVL.

This rearrangement joins TRBV27 to TRBJ1-1; D might be TRBD1 (6 bases). CDR1 is MNHEY, CDR2 SMNVEV, per germline (reference sequence). V was clipped by 6 bases and J by 4 bases, with 18 bases between them. This CDR3 spans 15 amino acids. DNA of the CDR3: TGTGCCAGCAGACCCGGCCCTCTACAGGGCACTGAAGCTTTCTTT. It encodes CASRPGPLQGTEAFF.

This chain connects TRBV29-1 to TRBJ2-2, with a weak D call TRBD1 (5 bases). Per germline, CDR1 SQVTM and CDR2 ANQGSEA. The ends were cut back, 8 bases at V and 7 bases at J, with 14 bases in the middle. CDR3 length equals 12 residues. Here the CDR3 reads CSTQTDIGELFF. The CDR3 bases are TGCAGCACGCAGACAGATATCGGGGAGCTGTTTTTT.

The V call is TRBV5-4, the J call TRBJ1-3; TRBD1 matches 7 bases. Germline CDR1 is SGHNT and CDR2 is YYREEE (reference sequence). V was clipped by 3 bases and J by 5 bases; unmatched bases: 5. CDR3 size: 14 residues. The CDR3 protein is CASSSTGERNTIYF. The CDR3 nucleotides read TGTGCCAGCAGCTCTACAGGGGAAAGAAACACCATATATTTT. Together with reference TRBV5-4 and TRBJ1-3, the CDR3 gives the full variable domain: ETGVTQSPTHLIKTRGQQVTLRCSSQSGHNTVSWYQQALGQGPQFIFQYYREEENGRGNFPPRFSGLQFPNYSSELNVNALELDDSALYLCASSSTGERNTIYFGEGSWLTVV.

Note on this clone: The same CDR3 can be traced to other DNA sequences in this sample. V usage is TRBV29-1 and J usage is TRBJ1-1; TRBD1 aligns across 9 bases. This CDR3 spans 13 amino acids. V shed 4 bases, J shed 1 base, and the junction held 1 base outside the gene matches. The germline CDR1 and CDR2 sequences are SQVTM and ANQGSEA. The CDR3 region has the DNA TGCAGCGTTGGGGGACAGGGGAACACTGAAGCTTTCTTT. Protein sequence: CSVGGQGNTEAFF.

The chain employs TRBV2 and TRBJ1-6, with TRBD1 matching 9 bases. J was trimmed by 8 bases and V by 4 bases; bases with no gene match: 3. Looked up from germline, CDR1 is SNHLY and CDR2 is FYNNEI. The CDR3 spans 14 residues. CDR3 sequence (DNA): TGTGCCAGCAGTGTATGGGACAGGGATTCACCCCTCCACTTT. Its translation is CASSVWDRDSPLHF. Filled out from reference TRBV2 and TRBJ1-6, the complete variable domain reads EPEVTQTPSHQVTQMGQEVILRCVPISNHLYFYWYRQILGQKVEFLVSFYNNEISEKSEIFDDQFSVERPDGSNFTLKIRSTKLEDSAMYFCASSVWDRDSPLHFGNGTRLTVT.

The rearrangement joins TRBV4-1 to TRBJ1-5; D gene unclear. This CDR3 spans 15 amino acids. The V end was cut by 1 base, the J end by 7 bases, with 14 bases between. Germline CDR1 and CDR2: MGHRA and YSYEKL. The CDR3 spells CASSQGAAGGQPQHF. The CDR3 coding sequence is TGCGCCAGCAGCCAAGGCGCGGCAGGCGGGCAGCCCCAGCATTTT.

The V gene is TRBV7-9, the J gene TRBJ1-1; 7 bases match TRBD1. V shed 4 bases, J shed 1 base, and the junction held 15 bases outside the gene matches. CDR3 length: 18 amino acids. CDR1 and CDR2 from the germline V gene are SEHNR and FQNEAQ (reference sequence). Here the CDR3 reads CASSSPGQRGISNTEAFF. In nucleotides, the CDR3 is TGTGCCAGCAGCTCTCCGGGACAGCGTGGGATTTCGAACACTGAAGCTTTCTTT.

The chain uses TRBV30 and TRBJ1-4, with D hard to call. V was clipped by 5 bases and J by 10 bases, with 14 bases between them. The CDR3 contains 12 residues. Looked up from germline, CDR1 is GTSNPN and CDR2 is SVGIG (reference sequence). The CDR3 reads CAWAGGSGKLFF. For the CDR3, the DNA is TGTGCCTGGGCGGGAGGGAGTGGAAAACTGTTTTTT.

This clone has only one observation. This chain connects TRBV18 to TRBJ1-3; D is uncertain. Trimming pared 4 bases from V and 7 bases from J, leaving 14 bases between. The CDR3 consists of 14 residues. CDR1 and CDR2 (germline): KGHSH, LQKENI. The CDR3 reads CASSLPGLGNTIYF. The CDR3 DNA reads TGTGCCAGCTCACTCCCCGGGTTAGGCAACACCATATATTTT.

Note on this clone: At the DNA level, this CDR3 is encoded by other sequences in the same sample as well. The chain carries TRBV5-1 and TRBJ2-5, with D maybe TRBD2 (5 bases). V was cut by 3 bases and J by 2 bases, with 8 bases left in between. The CDR3 runs 13 residues. Germline loops: CDR1 SGHRS, CDR2 YFSETQ. CDR3 sequence reads: CASSSRGQETQYF. In DNA, the CDR3 is TGCGCCAGCAGCTCCCGGGGTCAAGAGACCCAGTACTTC.

This clone was observed a handful of times. The rearrangement joins TRBV5-4 to TRBJ1-2, with 7 bases lining up with TRBD1. Germline V lookup: CDR1 SGHNT, CDR2 YYREEE (reference sequence). The J segment lost 2 bases and the V segment lost 0 bases, leaving 4 bases of the junction unmatched. This CDR3 is built from 15 residues. The CDR3 bases are TGTGCCAGCAGCTTGGAGGGGGCCTCCAACTATGGCTACACCTTC. It yields the protein CASSLEGASNYGYTF.

This clone was observed a few times. This chain links TRBV19 with TRBJ2-7, with 10 bases fitting TRBD1. V shed 6 bases, J shed 2 bases, and the junction held 7 bases outside the gene matches. CDR3 length: 15 amino acids. In germline, CDR1 is LNHDA, CDR2 SQIVND (reference sequence). In DNA form, the CDR3 reads TGTGCCAGTAGGACATCCGGACAGGGGGCCTACGAGCAGTACTTC. This codes for CASRTSGQGAYEQYF. The full variable domain, rest sourced from reference TRBV19 and TRBJ2-7, is DGGITQSPKYLFRKEGQNVTLSCEQNLNHDAMYWYRQDPGQGLRLIYYSQIVNDFQKGDIAEGYSVSREKKESFPLTVTSAQKNPTAFYLCASRTSGQGAYEQYFGPGTRLTVT.

In this sample, this clone turned up once. CDR3 loop: CSVGGSRSSGNTIYF. DNA of the CDR3: TGCAGCGTTGGGGGCAGTCGTAGCTCTGGAAACACCATATATTTT. V and J are TRBV29-1 and TRBJ1-3; D is perhaps TRBD1 (5 bases). CDR1 and CDR2 from the germline V gene are SQVTM and ANQGSEA. Trimming shortened V by 4 bases and J by 0 bases, and 13 bases separated the two germline ends. This CDR3 has 15 amino acids.

V usage is TRBV7-2 and J usage is TRBJ2-3; 12 bases map to TRBD2. This CDR3 is 18 amino acids long. Losses at the gene ends were 4 bases for V and 4 bases for J; bases not matched to a gene: 12. CDR1 SGHTA and CDR2 FQGNSA come from the germline V gene. The chain's CDR3 is CASSSGLGLAGRPDTQYF. Written as DNA, the CDR3 is TGTGCCAGCAGCTCAGGGCTGGGACTAGCGGGTAGACCAGATACGCAGTATTTT.

This sequence joins TRBV30 and TRBJ1-2, with 8 bases fitting TRBD1. Per germline, CDR1 GTSNPN and CDR2 SVGIG (reference sequence). The CDR3 consists of 12 residues. V shed 4 bases, J shed 6 bases, and the junction held 4 bases outside the gene matches. For the CDR3, the DNA is TGTGCCTGGACCCCAGGGGGCCATGGCTACACCTTC. Its translation: CAWTPGGHGYTF.

This clone occurred a few times. This rearrangement joins TRBV4-2 to TRBJ1-2; possible D gene TRBD1, 6 bases. Germline V gene sequence: CDR1 LGHNA, CDR2 YNFKEQ. The CDR3 has 16 amino acids. With 1 base removed from V and 4 bases from J, the gap between germline ends came to 16 bases. The CDR3 DNA reads TGTGCCAGCAGCCAAGCGGTCACAGGGAACGCCTATGGCTACACCTTC. Its translation is CASSQAVTGNAYGYTF.

The J gene is TRBJ2-1, the V gene TRBV30; TRBD2 matches at 9 bases. The CDR3 has 14 residues. The germline V gene encodes CDR1 GTSNPN and CDR2 SVGIG (reference sequence). The V and J ends lost 0 bases and 5 bases, in that order; junction bases with no gene match: 2. CDR3 protein: CAWSVGTSHNEQFF. The CDR3 DNA reads as TGTGCCTGGAGTGTAGGGACTAGCCACAATGAGCAGTTCTTC.